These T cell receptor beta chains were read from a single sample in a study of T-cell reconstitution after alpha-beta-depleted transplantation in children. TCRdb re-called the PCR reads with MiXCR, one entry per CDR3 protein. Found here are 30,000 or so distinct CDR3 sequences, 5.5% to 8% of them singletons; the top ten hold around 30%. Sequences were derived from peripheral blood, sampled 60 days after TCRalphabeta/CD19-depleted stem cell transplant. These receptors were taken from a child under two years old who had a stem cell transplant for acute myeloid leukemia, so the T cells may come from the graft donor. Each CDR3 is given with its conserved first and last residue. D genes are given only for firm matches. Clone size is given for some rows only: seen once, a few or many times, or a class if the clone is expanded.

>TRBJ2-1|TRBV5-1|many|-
TGCGCCAGCAGCGGGTCACCCTCCTACAATGAGCAGTTCTTC
CASSGSPSYNEQFF
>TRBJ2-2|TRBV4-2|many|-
TGTGCCAGCAGCCGGAGCCGCAGGGCCTCGAACACCGGGGAGCTGTTTTTT
CASSRSRRASNTGELFF
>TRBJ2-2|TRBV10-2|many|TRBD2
TGCGCCAGCAGTCGTTATAGCGGGGGGCCGACCGGGGAGCTGTTTTTT
CASSRYSGGPTGELFF
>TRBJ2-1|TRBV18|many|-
TGTGCCAGCTCACCACCGGTCAGTACTGAGCAGTTCTTC
CASSPPVSTEQFF
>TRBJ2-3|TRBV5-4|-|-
TGTGCCAGCAGCTTTGGGGAGCTCACAGATACGCAGTATTTT
CASSFGELTDTQYF
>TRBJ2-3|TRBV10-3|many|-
TGTGCCCAATCGCCGAATGGTGAACCTGGCCTGCAGTATTTT
CAQSPNGEPGLQYF
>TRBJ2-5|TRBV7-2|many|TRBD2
TGTGCCAGCAGCATGACTAGCGGGATGGAGACCCAGTACTTC
CASSMTSGMETQYF
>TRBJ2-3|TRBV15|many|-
TGTGCCACCAGCATCACAGATACGCAGTATTTT
CATSITDTQYF
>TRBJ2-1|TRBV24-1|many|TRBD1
TGTGCCACCAGTGACCTGACAGGGCCGCACAATGAGCAGTTCTTC
CATSDLTGPHNEQFF
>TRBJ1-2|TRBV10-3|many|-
TGTGCCATCAGAGACCGGGGCTATGGCTACACCTTC
CAIRDRGYGYTF
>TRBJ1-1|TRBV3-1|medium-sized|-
TGTGCCAGCAGCCGACCTGGAATGAACACTGAAGCTTTCTTT
CASSRPGMNTEAFF
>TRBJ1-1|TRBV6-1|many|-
TGTGCCAGCAGTGACCGGGGGCGGTCGAACACTGAAGCTTTCTTT
CASSDRGRSNTEAFF
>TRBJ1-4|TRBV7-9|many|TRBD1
TGTGCCAGCAGCTCCTTACGGACAGGGACTAATGAAAAACTGTTTTTT
CASSSLRTGTNEKLFF
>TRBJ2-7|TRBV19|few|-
TGTGCCAGTAGTATGATAGCGGAATACGAGCAGTACTTC
CASSMIAEYEQYF
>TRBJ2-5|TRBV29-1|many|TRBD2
TGCAGCGTCCGACTAGCGGGAGGTGAGACCCAGTACTTC
CSVRLAGGETQYF
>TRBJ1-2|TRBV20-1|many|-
TGCAGTGCTCCGGTTCCAGGCCTCTATGGCTACACCTTC
CSAPVPGLYGYTF
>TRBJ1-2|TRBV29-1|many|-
TGCAGCGTGAGGGCACCTAAAGGCTACACCTTC
CSVRAPKGYTF
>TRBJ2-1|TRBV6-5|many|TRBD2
TGTGCCAGCAGTTACGGACTAGCGGACAATGAGCAGTTCTTC
CASSYGLADNEQFF
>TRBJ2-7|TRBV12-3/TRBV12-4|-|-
TGTGCCAGCAGTACACATGGAGGGCCCTACGAGCAGTACTTC
CASSTHGGPYEQYF
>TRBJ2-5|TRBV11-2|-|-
TGTGCCAGCAGCCCTACGGGGGCCAGACTCCAGGAGACCCAGTACTTC
CASSPTGARLQETQYF
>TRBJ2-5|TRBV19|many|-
TGTGCCAGTAGTATCGGACACAACAAAGAGACCCAGTACTTC
CASSIGHNKETQYF
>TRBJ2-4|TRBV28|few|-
TGTGCCAGCAGTTCGGGGTATGACAAAAACATTCAGTACTTC
CASSSGYDKNIQYF
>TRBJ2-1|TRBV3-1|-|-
TGTGCCTTCAGTTTAGCGCGATTGGCTAGAGGGGTCTTCAATGAGCAGTTCTTC
CAFSLARLARGVFNEQFF
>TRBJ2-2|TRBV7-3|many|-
TGTGCCAGCAGCCTCACCCTACAGGACGGGGAGCTGTTTTTT
CASSLTLQDGELFF
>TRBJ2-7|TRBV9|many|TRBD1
TGTGCCAGCAGCGACCCCGGGACAGGTAGTGACGAGCAGTACTTC
CASSDPGTGSDEQYF
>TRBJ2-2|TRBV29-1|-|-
TGCAGCGCTTCTCACGGGGAGCTGTTTTTT
CSASHGELFF
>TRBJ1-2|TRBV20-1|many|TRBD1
TGCAGCGACGGGACAGACTATGGCTACACCTTC
CSDGTDYGYTF
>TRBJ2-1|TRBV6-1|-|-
TGTGCCAGCAGTGTTAGGGGCGCCTACAATGAGCAGTTCTTC
CASSVRGAYNEQFF
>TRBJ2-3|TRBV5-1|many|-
TGCGCCAGCAGCTCGGAAGGACAGTTCGCTAGCACAGATACGCAGTATTTT
CASSSEGQFASTDTQYF
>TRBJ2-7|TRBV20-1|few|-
TGCAGTGCTAGAGGGTTCAACTCCTACGAGCAGTACTTC
CSARGFNSYEQYF
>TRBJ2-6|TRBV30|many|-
TGTGCCTGGTATAGAAGGGGGGCCAACGTCCTGACTTTC
CAWYRRGANVLTF
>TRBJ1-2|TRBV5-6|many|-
TGTGCCAGCAGCTTGGAGCTAGACAGCTACACCTTC
CASSLELDSYTF
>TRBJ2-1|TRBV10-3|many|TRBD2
TGTGCCATCACCGGGACTAGCGGGAGGAGAAATGAGCAGTTCTTC
CAITGTSGRRNEQFF
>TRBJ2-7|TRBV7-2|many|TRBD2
TGTGCCAGCAGCTCAAAGACTAGCGGGCGCCTCTCCTACGAGCAGTACTTC
CASSSKTSGRLSYEQYF
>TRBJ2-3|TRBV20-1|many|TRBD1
TGCAGTGTCGAAACGGACAGGGGCACAGATACGCAGTATTTT
CSVETDRGTDTQYF
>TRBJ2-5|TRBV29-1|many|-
TGCAGCGTTCGTAGGGGAAGGGGCCCAGAGACCCAGTACTTC
CSVRRGRGPETQYF
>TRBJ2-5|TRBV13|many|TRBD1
TGTGCCAGCAGCTTGTCTGGACAGGGCCAAGAGACCCAGTACTTC
CASSLSGQGQETQYF
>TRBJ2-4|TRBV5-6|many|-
TGTGCCAGCAGCTTGGTTTGGGCAGGATCGAAAAACATTCAGTACTTC
CASSLVWAGSKNIQYF
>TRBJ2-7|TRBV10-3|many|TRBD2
TGTGCCATCAGTGAGTTAGCGGGAGGGAGCTCCTACGAGCAGTACTTC
CAISELAGGSSYEQYF
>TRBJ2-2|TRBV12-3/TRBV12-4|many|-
TGTGCCAGCAGTTTTAGGGGATTTATTAGAACCGGGGAGCTGTTTTTT
CASSFRGFIRTGELFF
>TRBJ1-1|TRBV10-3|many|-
TGTGCCATCAGTGAGTCGATTGAAGCTTTCTTT
CAISESIEAFF
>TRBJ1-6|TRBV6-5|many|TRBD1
TGTGCCAGCAGTTACAGGGAGGGGGCGAATTCACCCCTCCACTTT
CASSYREGANSPLHF
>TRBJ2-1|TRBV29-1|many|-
TGCAGCGTTGAAAAGGCGGCTTCCTACAATGAGCAGTTCTTC
CSVEKAASYNEQFF
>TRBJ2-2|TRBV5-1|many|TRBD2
TGCGCCAGCAGCTTCCGTCTAGCGGGGGGGCACACCGGGGAGCTGTTTTTT
CASSFRLAGGHTGELFF
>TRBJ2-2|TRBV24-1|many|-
TGTGCCACCAGTGATTTGCCGCTCGCCGGGGAGCTGTTTTTT
CATSDLPLAGELFF
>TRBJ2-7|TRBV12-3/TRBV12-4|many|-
TGTGCCAGCAGTTGGGCAACCAAAAACACCTACGAGCAGTACTTC
CASSWATKNTYEQYF
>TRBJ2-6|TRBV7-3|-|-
TGTGCCAGCAGCCCCGGCAGGGGTGGGGCCAACGTCCTGACTTTC
CASSPGRGGANVLTF
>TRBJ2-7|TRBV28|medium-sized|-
TGTGCCAGCAGGGGGAGCACGGACTACGAGCAGTACTTC
CASRGSTDYEQYF
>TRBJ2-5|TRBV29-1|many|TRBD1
TGCAGCGCCACAGGGGGCCAAGAGACCCAGTACTTC
CSATGGQETQYF
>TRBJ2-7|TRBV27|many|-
TGTGCCAGCACCTCGAAGCAAGGAACTTACGAGCAGTACTTC
CASTSKQGTYEQYF
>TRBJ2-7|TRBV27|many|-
TGTGCCAGCAGTTACGGGGGCAGGCCCTACGAGCAGTACTTC
CASSYGGRPYEQYF
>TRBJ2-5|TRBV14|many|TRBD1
TGTGCCAGCCGGAGGACAGGGGAAGAGACCCAGTACTTC
CASRRTGEETQYF
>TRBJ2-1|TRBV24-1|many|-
TGTGCCACCAGTGGGCCGAGGGGATATTTGGAGCAGTTCTTC
CATSGPRGYLEQFF
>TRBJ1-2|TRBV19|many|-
TGTGCCAGTAGCCCTGCGGGACATAACTATGGCTACACCTTC
CASSPAGHNYGYTF